The rows below give T cell receptor beta chains drawn from one sample of a study of beta chain features in type 1 diabetes. Sequencing was performed with immunoSEQ multiplex PCR; in TCRdb, only in-frame clones are kept and a portion is missing. The sample includes roughly 160,000 clones, approximately 8% of them seen just once. Sequenced input: central memory CD4+ T cells from blood. These TCRs come from a man aged 18 to 29 with type 1 diabetes. CDR3s include the opening cysteine and the closing phenylalanine or tryptophan. D genes are given only for firm matches. Part of the rows lack a size; the others show once, few, many or a class for expanded clones.

>NA|TRBV27|TRBJ1-2|TRBD1
CASSFTMVGGNYGYTF
TGTGCCAGCAGTTTCACCATGGTAGGGGGCAACTATGGCTACACCTTC
>few|TRBV6-5|TRBJ1-2|TRBD1
CASSYQGTGRGYTF
TGTGCCAGCAGTTACCAGGGGACAGGGAGAGGCTACACCTTC
>few|TRBV7-2|TRBJ1-1|TRBD1
CASSLVGQGAEAFF
TGTGCCAGCAGCTTAGTGGGACAGGGGGCTGAAGCTTTCTTT
>NA|TRBV14|TRBJ2-7|NA
CASSRTGEQYF
TGTGCCAGCAGCCGAACGGGGGAGCAGTACTTC
>few|TRBV13|TRBJ2-2|NA
CASSIRESYTGELFF
TGTGCCAGCAGTATCCGGGAGAGCTACACCGGGGAGCTGTTTTTT
>few|TRBV11-2|TRBJ2-2|NA
CASSPGTNTGELFF
TGTGCCAGCAGCCCGGGTACGAACACCGGGGAGCTGTTTTTT
>few|TRBV5-1|TRBJ2-7|NA
CASSLTSREQYF
TGCGCCAGCAGCCTGACTAGTCGCGAGCAGTACTTC
>few|TRBV6-5|TRBJ2-5|TRBD2
CASSYTSGRAAETQYF
TGTGCCAGCAGTTACACTAGCGGGAGGGCGGCGGAGACCCAGTACTTC
>few|TRBV5-4|TRBJ2-5|NA
CASSFDIGGTGQETQYF
TGTGCCAGCAGCTTCGATATAGGCGGGACGGGCCAAGAGACCCAGTACTTC
>NA|TRBV30|TRBJ1-4|NA
CAWSSPKEKLFF
TGTGCCTGGAGTTCACCTAAAGAAAAACTGTTTTTT
>NA|TRBV2|TRBJ1-2|NA
CASTGINYGYTF
TGTGCCAGCACGGGAATTAACTATGGCTACACCTTC
>NA|TRBV28|TRBJ2-3|TRBD1
CASSLHRGISTDTQYF
TGTGCCAGCAGTTTGCACAGGGGGATTAGCACAGATACGCAGTATTTT
>many|TRBV20-1|TRBJ2-4|NA
CSARGPSLQYF
TGCAGTGCTAGGGGCCCAAGCTTACAGTACTTC
>NA|TRBV27|TRBJ2-7|TRBD1
CASSWDRRSYEQYF
TGTGCCAGCAGTTGGGACAGGCGCTCCTACGAGCAGTACTTC
>NA|TRBV27|TRBJ1-2|NA
CASRRDRQGLNYGYTF
TGTGCCAGCAGAAGGGACCGCCAGGGGCTTAACTATGGCTACACCTTC
>few|TRBV29-1|TRBJ1-2|TRBD1
CSVGGTVTHGYTF
TGCAGCGTTGGGGGGACAGTAACCCATGGCTACACCTTC
>many|TRBV29-1|TRBJ1-4|NA
CSVEVAEKLFF
TGCAGCGTTGAAGTGGCCGAAAAACTGTTTTTT
>few|TRBV2|TRBJ2-1|NA
CASVGGSSSYNEQFF
TGTGCCAGCGTCGGGGGATCCAGCTCCTACAATGAGCAGTTCTTC
>NA|TRBV28|TRBJ1-5|TRBD1
CASSVGGWGQPQHF
TGTGCCAGCAGTGTAGGGGGCTGGGGTCAGCCCCAGCATTTT
>few|TRBV5-1|TRBJ2-7|NA
CASSSRPGYESEQYF
TGCGCCAGCAGCTCGAGACCAGGTTATGAGTCCGAGCAGTACTTC
>few|TRBV5-4|TRBJ2-2|TRBD2
CASRTLAGGRTGELFF
TGTGCCAGCAGGACCTTGGCGGGAGGGCGGACCGGGGAGCTGTTTTTT
>few|TRBV12-5|TRBJ2-1|NA
CASGFQLGSEQFF
TGTGCTAGTGGTTTCCAATTGGGGAGTGAGCAGTTCTTC
>NA|TRBV5-4|TRBJ2-7|NA
CASSWGGRLGSYEQYF
TGTGCCAGCAGCTGGGGGGGCCGACTTGGGTCCTACGAGCAGTACTTC
>many|TRBV7-9|TRBJ2-1|TRBD2
CASSFGATSGSYNEQFF
TGTGCCAGCAGCTTTGGAGCAACTAGCGGGAGTTACAATGAGCAGTTCTTC
>NA|TRBV5-1|TRBJ2-1|NA
CASSPQGGNEQFF
TGCGCCAGCAGTCCCCAGGGGGGAAATGAGCAGTTCTTC
>few|TRBV5-1|TRBJ2-1|NA
CASSLTGAPYNEQFF
TGCGCCAGCAGCTTGACGGGAGCCCCCTACAATGAGCAGTTCTTC
>NA|TRBV5-4|TRBJ1-2|TRBD1
CASSFGQGGYGYTF
TGTGCCAGCAGCTTCGGACAGGGAGGCTATGGCTACACCTTC
>many|TRBV29-1|TRBJ1-1|NA
CSVGQVLLPEAFF
TGCAGCGTTGGACAGGTTCTTCTGCCCGAAGCTTTCTTT
>few|TRBV6-6|TRBJ1-5|NA
CASSPGDSNQPQHF
TGTGCCAGCAGCCCAGGGGATTCAAATCAGCCCCAGCATTTT
>few|TRBV7-9|TRBJ1-2|TRBD1
CASSLATGVAGYTF
TGTGCCAGCAGCTTGGCGACAGGGGTGGCTGGCTACACCTTC
>NA|TRBV7-2|TRBJ1-2|TRBD1
CASSRPGGYGYTF
TGTGCCAGCAGCCGGCCAGGGGGTTATGGCTACACCTTC
>few|TRBV9|TRBJ1-2|NA
CASSSQKANYGYTF
TGTGCCAGCAGCTCACAGAAGGCTAACTATGGCTACACCTTC
>NA|TRBV6-4|TRBJ1-1|NA
CASRMKPDRNTEAFF
TGTGCCAGCAGAATGAAGCCTGACAGGAACACTGAAGCTTTCTTT
>few|TRBV11-2|TRBJ2-3|TRBD1
CASSLRGQGVIDTQYF
TGTGCCAGCAGCTTAAGGGGACAGGGGGTTATTGATACGCAGTATTTT
>few|TRBV28|TRBJ1-2|NA
CASSFGHLNYGYTF
TGTGCCAGCAGTTTTGGACATCTTAACTATGGCTACACCTTC
>few|TRBV7-9|TRBJ2-5|NA
CASLERRDRETQYF
TGTGCCAGCCTAGAGCGACGAGATAGGGAGACCCAGTACTTC
>NA|TRBV7-2|TRBJ2-5|NA
CASSLSGGLLQETQYF
TGTGCCAGCAGCTTATCCGGGGGACTGCTCCAAGAGACCCAGTACTTC
>NA|TRBV28|TRBJ1-1|TRBD1
CASSLTPTGGWNTEAFF
TGTGCCAGCAGTTTGACCCCGACAGGGGGCTGGAACACTGAAGCTTTCTTT
>NA|TRBV6-6|TRBJ2-7|NA
CASSYPGTYEQYF
TGTGCCAGCAGTTACCCGGGAACATACGAGCAGTACTTC
>few|TRBV30|TRBJ2-1|NA
CAWSVQTYNEQFF
TGTGCCTGGAGTGTCCAGACCTACAATGAGCAGTTCTTC
>few|TRBV6-5|TRBJ1-2|NA
CASRPWVLSGGYTF
TGTGCCAGCAGACCGTGGGTCCTTTCGGGAGGCTACACCTTC
>NA|TRBV2|TRBJ2-5|NA
CASSEATRRDETQYF
TGTGCCAGCAGTGAAGCGACACGGAGGGACGAGACCCAGTACTTC
>many|TRBV7-9|TRBJ1-4|NA
CASSYRSTNEKLFF
TGTGCCAGCAGCTACAGGTCAACTAATGAAAAACTGTTTTTT
>NA|TRBV9|TRBJ2-1|NA
CASSGGSSYNEQFF
TGTGCCAGCAGCGGAGGTAGCTCCTACAATGAGCAGTTCTTC
>NA|TRBV4-2|TRBJ2-7|NA
CASSPQDTAYEQYF
TGTGCCAGCAGCCCCCAGGATACCGCCTACGAGCAGTACTTC